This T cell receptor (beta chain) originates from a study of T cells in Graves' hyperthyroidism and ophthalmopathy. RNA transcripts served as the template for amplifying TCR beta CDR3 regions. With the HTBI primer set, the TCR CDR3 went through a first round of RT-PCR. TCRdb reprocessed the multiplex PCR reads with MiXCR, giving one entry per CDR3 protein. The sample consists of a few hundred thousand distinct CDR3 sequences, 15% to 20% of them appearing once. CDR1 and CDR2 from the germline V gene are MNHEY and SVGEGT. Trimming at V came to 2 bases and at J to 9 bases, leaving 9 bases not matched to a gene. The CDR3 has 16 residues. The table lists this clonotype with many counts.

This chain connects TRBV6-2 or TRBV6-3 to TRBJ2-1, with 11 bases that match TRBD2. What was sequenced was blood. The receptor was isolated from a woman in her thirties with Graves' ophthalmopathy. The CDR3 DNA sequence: TGTGCCAGCAGTTACAGTAGGGGTAGCGGGAGGGTTGAGCAGTTCTTC. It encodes CASSYSRGSGRVEQFF.